The 23 T cell receptor beta chains below all came from one sample that was sequenced in a study of blood T cell repertoires in COVID-19. Assay used: immunoSEQ multiplex PCR; TCRdb lists only in-frame clones, some missing. This table holds about 250,000 clones, around 83% found once. Sequencing input: peripheral blood. All receptors derive from a man in his forties or fifties with active or convalescent COVID-19.

The chain links TRBV4-3 to TRBJ1-5; D gene unclear. Deletions cut 3 bases from V and 5 bases from J, with 11 bases between. The germline CDR1 and CDR2 sequences are LGHNA and YSLEER. The CDR3 is 14 residues long. In DNA, the CDR3 is TGCGCCAGCAGCCAGGGGAGGCTAGATCAGCCCCAGCATTTT. Amino acids: CASSQGRLDQPQHF.

Worth noting for this clone: Distinct nucleotide sequences in the sample also encode this CDR3. The J gene is TRBJ2-5, the V gene TRBV2, with D perhaps matching TRBD1 (5 bases). V was shortened by 5 bases and J by 1 base, with 5 bases between the two germline ends. Germline V gene sequence: CDR1 SNHLY, CDR2 FYNNEI. This CDR3 is 12 amino acids long. The CDR3 nucleotides are TGTGCCAGCAGTAGGGGCCAAGAGACCCAGTACTTC. Translation: CASSRGQETQYF. The variable domain in full, with the rest retrieved from reference TRBV2 and TRBJ2-5, is EPEVTQTPSHQVTQMGQEVILRCVPISNHLYFYWYRQILGQKVEFLVSFYNNEISEKSEIFDDQFSVERPDGSNFTLKIRSTKLEDSAMYFCASSRGQETQYFGPGTRLLVL.

This clone came up a few times. V gene TRBV7-2 combines with J gene TRBJ1-2; TRBD1 aligns across 7 bases. CDR1 and CDR2 (germline): SGHTA, FQGNSA. CDR3 length equals 13 residues. J was trimmed by 6 bases and V by 2 bases; bases with no gene match: 3. CDR3 loop: CASSLRGGNGYTF. The CDR3 nucleotides are TGTGCCAGCAGCTTAAGAGGGGGCAATGGCTACACCTTC.

Here the CDR3 DNA reads TGCGCCAGCAGCCTGACAGGGGACTACGAGCAGTACTTC. Translated: CASSLTGDYEQYF. V is TRBV4-3 and J is TRBJ2-7; the match to TRBD1 covers 8 bases. CDR3 size: 13 residues. V lost 4 bases and J lost 3; bases outside the gene matches: 2. Germline V gene sequence: CDR1 LGHNA, CDR2 YSLEER.

V gene TRBV6-5 combines with J gene TRBJ2-5; TRBD2 aligns across 10 bases. Per germline, CDR1 MNHEY and CDR2 SVGAGI. The CDR3 extends over 15 amino acids. The trim removed 4 bases at V and 6 bases at J, leaving 8 bases unmatched. The CDR3 is CASSLLAGRMKTQYF. Here the CDR3 DNA reads TGTGCCAGCAGTTTACTAGCGGGGCGGATGAAGACCCAGTACTTC.

The V gene is TRBV27, the J gene TRBJ2-1; 7 nucleotides match TRBD2. V dropped 8 bases and J dropped 9; count of bases not matched to a gene: 10. The CDR3 covers 13 residues. Germline CDR1 MNHEY, CDR2 SMNVEV (reference sequence). As DNA, the CDR3 is TGTGCCAGCGGCGGGGGACCCCGGGGTGAGCAGTTCTTC. Protein: CASGGGPRGEQFF.

This clone was seen only once. The gene calls are TRBV30 and TRBJ2-7; 8 nucleotides agree with TRBD1. Trimming removed 1 base from V and 2 bases from J; junction bases left unmatched: 7. The CDR3 extends over 15 amino acids. The germline CDR1 and CDR2 sequences are GTSNPN and SVGIG (reference sequence). The CDR3: CAWSAKDRVTYEQYF. The CDR3 region has the DNA TGTGCCTGGAGTGCCAAGGACAGGGTAACCTACGAGCAGTACTTC.

V usage is TRBV4-3 and J usage is TRBJ1-6, with TRBD1 as a possible D gene (5 bases). The CDR3 consists of 16 residues. Germline V CDR1 and CDR2: LGHNA, YSLEER. V dropped 8 bases and J dropped 7 bases, with 21 bases sitting between them. The chain's CDR3 is CASPPCGGISNSPLHF. CDR3 DNA: TGCGCCAGCCCACCTTGCGGGGGAATCTCAAATTCACCCCTCCACTTT.

The chain uses TRBV3-1 (or the pseudogene TRBV3-2) and TRBJ2-2; 7 bases match TRBD2. This CDR3 spans 15 amino acids. Germline lookup yields CDR1 LGHDT and CDR2 YNNKEL (reference sequence). V lost 5 bases and J lost 2; bases outside the gene matches: 5. CDR3 nucleotide sequence: TGTGCCAGCAGCAGACCGGGACTAAACACCGGGGAGCTGTTTTTT. This translates into CASSRPGLNTGELFF.

The rearrangement links TRBV6-5 to TRBJ1-1, with D perhaps matching TRBD1 (5 bases). The germline CDR1 and CDR2 sequences are MNHEY and SVGAGI. This CDR3 spans 15 amino acids. V dropped 0 bases and J dropped 1 base, with 9 bases sitting between them. The DNA of the CDR3 is TGTGCCAGCAGTTACTCCTTACAGGCGAACACTGAAGCTTTCTTT. Encoded protein: CASSYSLQANTEAFF.

J is TRBJ1-1 and V is TRBV7-2, with 8 bases lining up with TRBD1. The V gene's germline CDR1 is SGHTA and CDR2 FQGNSA. The CDR3 is made up of 13 amino acids. V dropped 5 bases and J dropped 7; count of bases not matched to a gene: 6. CDR3 in DNA: TGTGCCAGCAGCCGTGACAGGGGCCTTGAAGCTTTCTTT. Protein sequence: CASSRDRGLEAFF.

This rearrangement joins TRBV6-5 to TRBJ2-3; possible D gene TRBD2, 6 bases. Between the trimmed V and J ends, which lost 11 bases and 0 bases, there was a span of 15 bases. From germline, CDR1 is MNHEY and CDR2 SVGAGI. The CDR3 totals 14 residues. The CDR3 is CACKDGLSTDTQYF. The CDR3 nucleotides are TGTGCCTGCAAGGACGGACTAAGCACAGATACGCAGTATTTT.

The rearrangement uses TRBV6-5 and TRBJ2-7, with 7 bases fitting TRBD1. This CDR3 has 14 residues. The V gene end was trimmed by 6 bases and the J gene end by 7 bases; junction bases not matched to a gene: 12. CDR1 is MNHEY and CDR2 is SVGAGI in the germline V gene. In nucleotides, the CDR3 is TGTGCCAGCAGACCGACAGGGCCCCCCACGGAGCAGTACTTC. This codes for CASRPTGPPTEQYF.

V usage is TRBV29-1 and J usage is TRBJ1-1; a possible D gene is TRBD1 (6 bases). This CDR3 region has 11 residues. Trimming removed 5 bases from V and 11 bases from J, with 15 bases in between. Germline loops: CDR1 SQVTM, CDR2 ANQGSEA. CDR3 sequence (DNA): TGCAGCGTTTACTGGGGGCTCGTGGCTTTCTTT. Protein product: CSVYWGLVAFF.

V is TRBV10-1 and J is TRBJ2-1, with 12 nucleotides matching TRBD2. Germline assignment: CDR1 WNHNN and CDR2 SYGVQD (reference sequence). This CDR3 has 15 residues. The V gene end was trimmed by 2 bases and the J gene end by 4 bases; junction bases not matched to a gene: 0. This chain's CDR3 is CASSEGTSGYNEQFF. CDR3 coding DNA: TGCGCCAGCAGTGAGGGGACTAGCGGGTACAATGAGCAGTTCTTC.

J is TRBJ1-2 and V is TRBV13, with D tentatively TRBD1 (6 bases). This CDR3 is 15 amino acids long. V lost 5 bases, J lost 0 bases, and 13 bases lay in between. Germline V gene lookup returns CDR1 PRHDT and CDR2 FYEKMQ (reference sequence). This CDR3 is CASSRNWGPNYGYTF. The DNA for the CDR3 is TGTGCCAGCAGCCGGAATTGGGGGCCTAACTATGGCTACACCTTC.

The sample holds a few counts of this clone. This may arise from a read error, as a much more abundant clone is one base away. This chain uses TRBV7-6 with TRBJ2-2; TRBD2 aligns across 8 bases. The trim removed 2 bases at V and 3 bases at J, leaving 8 bases unmatched. Germline lookup yields CDR1 SGHVS and CDR2 FNYEAQ. The CDR3 runs to 17 residues. In DNA, the CDR3 is TGTGCCAGCAGCTTACGCGGCGGGGGGAGGTACACCGGGGAGCTGTTTTTT. It encodes CASSLRGGGRYTGELFF. The full variable domain, in which reference TRBV7-6 and TRBJ2-2 provide the parts outside the CDR3, is GAGVSQSPRYKVTKRGQDVALRCDPISGHVSLYWYRQALGQGPEFLTYFNYEAQQDKSGLPNDRFSAERPEGSISTLTIQRTEQRDSAMYRCASSLRGGGRYTGELFFGEGSRLTVL.

This clone occurred a few times. This chain links TRBV2 with TRBJ1-4, with 10 bases matching TRBD1. There are 16 residues in the CDR3. Losses at the gene ends were 6 bases for V and 8 bases for J; bases not matched to a gene: 12. Looked up from germline, CDR1 is SNHLY and CDR2 is FYNNEI. The CDR3 sequence is CASRGGQGGRAEKLFF. The DNA for the CDR3 is TGTGCCAGCAGAGGAGGACAGGGGGGCCGGGCGGAAAAACTGTTTTTT.

The V call is TRBV27, the J call TRBJ1-1; possible D gene TRBD1, 6 bases. Germline V gene data show CDR1 as MNHEY and CDR2 as SMNVEV (reference sequence). This CDR3 is built from 14 residues. Trimming stripped 6 bases from V and 1 base from J, with 12 bases between. The CDR3 coding sequence is TGTGCCAGCAGGAAGGGGGTTGGGAACACTGAAGCTTTCTTT. Its protein product is CASRKGVGNTEAFF.

This clone was seen a single time. Other DNA sequences from this sample encode an identical CDR3 as well. This rearrangement joins TRBV5-1 to TRBJ1-1; D remains unclear. The germline V gene has CDR1 SGHRS and CDR2 YFSETQ. Trimming left V 0 bases short and J 1 base short, with 7 bases between. CDR3 length equals 14 residues. The CDR3 region is CASSLGASNTEAFF. DNA for the CDR3: TGCGCCAGCAGCTTGGGGGCCTCGAACACTGAAGCTTTCTTT.

The chain couples TRBV4-1 to TRBJ2-7; 9 nucleotides line up with TRBD1. Germline V gene lookup returns CDR1 MGHRA and CDR2 YSYEKL. The CDR3 is made up of 15 amino acids. Unmatched junction bases numbered 9, after V lost 6 bases and J lost 3 bases. The CDR3 loop reads CASRRGTGSFYEQYF. In DNA, the CDR3 is TGCGCCAGCAGACGGGGGACAGGGTCCTTCTACGAGCAGTACTTC.

The chain uses TRBV4-2 and TRBJ2-3, with 10 positions matching TRBD1. This CDR3 contains 20 residues. Germline V gives CDR1 LGHNA, CDR2 YNFKEQ. Germline trimming cut 1 base from V and 1 base from J; bases unmatched to any gene: 14. CDR3 in DNA: TGTGCCAGCAGCCAAGGGGAGGCGGGACAGGGGAGGAAAGGCACAGATACGCAGTATTTT. It is translated as CASSQGEAGQGRKGTDTQYF.

This chain links TRBV7-9 with TRBJ2-7; D might be TRBD2 (7 bases). Trimming cost V 1 base and J 0 bases, with 16 bases left between them. This CDR3 contains 17 residues. Germline CDR1 is SEHNR and CDR2 is FQNEAQ (reference sequence). CDR3 region: CASSLVPGGGSSYEQYF. CDR3 bases: TGTGCCAGCAGCTTAGTGCCCGGGGGCGGGAGCTCCTACGAGCAGTACTTC.